Presented here are 20 T cell receptor beta chains from one specimen sequenced in a study of T cells after posttransplantation cyclophosphamide. The table came from immunoSEQ multiplex PCR; TCRdb's copy has only in-frame clones and leaves some out. The sample presents tens of thousands of clones, none singletons. Source material: PBMCs. The receptors originated from a man in his forties in good health, CMV-negative, and a related stem cell transplant donor.

This clone was found many times. This chain links TRBV5-4 with TRBJ2-2; weak D call: TRBD1 (5 bases). Germline-derived CDR1 and CDR2 are SGHNT and YYREEE (reference sequence). The CDR3 runs 15 residues. Trimming cost V 0 bases and J 6 bases, with 12 bases left between them. CDR3 residues: CASSLGRALPGELFF. The CDR3 coding sequence is TGTGCCAGCAGCTTGGGCAGGGCCCTCCCCGGGGAGCTGTTTTTT.

V and J are TRBV10-3 and TRBJ2-1, with D possibly TRBD2 on 6 matching bases. Germline CDR1 reads ENHRY; CDR2 reads SYGVKD. The CDR3 loop spans 12 amino acids. Deletions cut 8 bases from V and 2 bases from J, with 7 bases between. CDR3 region: CAIGGTYNEQFF. In DNA form, the CDR3 reads TGTGCCATCGGGGGGACCTACAATGAGCAGTTCTTC.

There are many counts of this clone. The CDR3 loop reads CAISGPGGGEIYGYTF. The CDR3 coding sequence is TGTGCCATCAGTGGGCCTGGGGGGGGCGAAATCTATGGCTACACCTTC. The rearrangement links TRBV10-3 to TRBJ1-2; D is possibly TRBD1 (6 bases). V was trimmed by 4 bases and J by 4 bases, leaving 19 bases between them. The CDR3 sequence is 16 residues long. Germline loops: CDR1 ENHRY, CDR2 SYGVKD.

This clone was seen many times. This chain joins TRBV6-5 and TRBJ1-3; D is unclear. The germline V and J ends were trimmed by 3 bases and 0 bases, with 6 bases remaining between them. Germline V CDR1 and CDR2: MNHEY, SVGAGI. The CDR3 runs to 14 residues. The CDR3 spells CASSYSSSGNTIYF. Written as DNA, the CDR3 is TGTGCCAGCAGTTATTCCAGCTCTGGAAACACCATATATTTT.

At least ten counts were recorded for this clone. The chain has TRBV6-1 and TRBJ2-1, with TRBD1 identical over 7 bases. The junction had 13 bases not matched to a gene; V was cut back by 1 base and J by 7 bases. The CDR3 sequence is 17 residues long. CDR1 and CDR2 (germline): MNHNS, SASEGT. The CDR3 here is CASSEEVRGGLWNEQFF. The CDR3, as DNA: TGTGCCAGCAGTGAAGAGGTCCGAGGGGGCCTCTGGAATGAGCAGTTCTTC.

This clone occurred many times. This rearrangement joins TRBV6-1 to TRBJ1-2; 12 positions agree with TRBD1. Unmatched junction bases numbered 8, after V lost 5 bases and J lost 7 bases. Germline assignment: CDR1 MNHNS and CDR2 SASEGT. The CDR3 runs 15 residues. Here the CDR3 reads CASSLQGQGAGGYTF. The CDR3 coding sequence is TGTGCCAGCAGTCTCCAGGGACAGGGGGCCGGTGGCTACACCTTC.

The sample holds many counts of this clone. The rearrangement links TRBV19 to TRBJ1-2, with 7 positions matching TRBD1. J lost 0 bases, V lost 5 bases, and 6 bases had no gene match. CDR1 and CDR2 (germline): LNHDA, SQIVND (reference sequence). The length of the CDR3 is 15 residues. CDR3 bases: TGTGCCAGTAGTTCTGGAGGGGGCGCTAACTATGGCTACACCTTC. Its translation is CASSSGGGANYGYTF.

In this sample, this clone turned up many times. The genes are TRBV5-1 and TRBJ1-5; 8 nucleotides agree with TRBD1. CDR3 size: 14 residues. Germline CDR1 and CDR2: SGHRS and YFSETQ. The V segment lost 0 bases and the J segment 8 bases; nucleotides outside the gene matches: 4. The DNA for the CDR3 is TGCGCCAGCAGCTTGGGGACAGGGAGGGAGCCCCAGCATTTT. Amino acids: CASSLGTGREPQHF. Combining the CDR3 with reference TRBV5-1 and TRBJ1-5 gives the whole variable domain KAGVTQTPRYLIKTRGQQVTLSCSPISGHRSVSWYQQTPGQGLQFLFEYFSETQRNKGNFPGRFSGRQFSNSRSEMNVSTLELGDSALYLCASSLGTGREPQHFGDGTRLSIL.

This clone was detected only a few times. This chain uses TRBV7-2 with TRBJ2-1; 9 bases fit TRBD2. After removal of 2 bases from V and 4 bases from J, the junction contained 6 bases not matched to a gene. The CDR3 is 16 amino acids. From germline, CDR1 is SGHTA and CDR2 FQGNSA. The chain's CDR3 is CASSLLAGIGYNEQFF. In nucleotides, the CDR3 is TGTGCCAGCAGCTTACTAGCGGGAATTGGGTACAATGAGCAGTTCTTC.

This clone was counted ten times or more. The chain has TRBV6-1 and TRBJ2-7, with 8 bases matching TRBD2. CDR1 and CDR2 from the germline V gene are MNHNS and SASEGT. The CDR3 loop spans 12 amino acids. V lost 6 bases to trimming and J lost 3 bases; unmatched junction nucleotides: 1. The CDR3 reads CASRTSDYEQYV. The CDR3 DNA sequence: TGTGCCAGCAGGACTAGCGACTACGAGCAGTACGTC.

This clone has ten or more counts. V is TRBV2 and J is TRBJ2-4; 7 bases agree with TRBD2. The junction had 18 bases not matched to a gene; V was cut back by 6 bases and J by 7 bases. This CDR3 comprises 17 residues. The germline V gene has CDR1 SNHLY and CDR2 FYNNEI. This CDR3 reads CASSLEGVAGLVNIQYF. CDR3 in DNA: TGTGCCAGCAGCCTGGAGGGTGTAGCGGGTTTGGTGAACATTCAGTACTTC.

This clone came up many times. The CDR3 spells CASSLELAGGTGELFF. The CDR3 DNA is TGTGCCAGCAGCTTGGAACTAGCGGGAGGCACCGGGGAGCTGTTTTTT. The chain has TRBV5-4 and TRBJ2-2; 12 bases are shared with TRBD2. Germline CDR1 SGHNT, CDR2 YYREEE (reference sequence). The CDR3 covers 16 residues. V was pared by 0 bases and J by 4 bases, with 1 base of the junction left unmatched.

This clone was counted many times. CDR3 sequence (DNA): TGTGCCAGTAGTCAACAGGGGGACTATGGCTACACCTTC. Residues: CASSQQGDYGYTF. This chain connects TRBV19 to TRBJ1-2; 8 bases agree with TRBD1. Unmatched junction bases numbered 2, after V lost 5 bases and J lost 3 bases. CDR3 size: 13 residues. CDR1 LNHDA and CDR2 SQIVND come from the germline V gene (reference sequence).

This clone occurred many times. V is TRBV2 and J is TRBJ1-4; no clear D. V lost 3 bases, J lost 7 bases, and 18 bases lay in between. The CDR3 is 16 amino acids. The germline CDR1 and CDR2 sequences are SNHLY and FYNNEI. The CDR3 loop is CASSDRWSQASEKLFF. CDR3 DNA sequence: TGTGCCAGCAGTGACCGATGGTCCCAGGCCAGTGAAAAACTGTTTTTT.

This clone was counted many times. The CDR3 loop is CSVETGANYGYTF. The CDR3 DNA reads TGCAGCGTTGAAACAGGGGCCAACTATGGCTACACCTTC. The chain employs TRBV29-1 and TRBJ1-2, with 7 bases matching TRBD1. The CDR3 is made up of 13 amino acids. The germline V gene has CDR1 SQVTM and CDR2 ANQGSEA. The J segment lost 2 bases and the V segment lost 2 bases, leaving 2 bases of the junction unmatched.

Worth noting for this clone: Possible read error: a much larger clone is one base away. The identical CDR3 is also encoded by other nucleotide sequences in the sample. The chain uses TRBV19 and TRBJ1-1; D ambiguous. CDR1 LNHDA and CDR2 SQIVND come from the germline V gene (reference sequence). V lost 7 bases, J lost 1 base, and 13 bases lay in between. The length of the CDR3 is 14 residues. This CDR3 reads CASTRYDTNTEAFF. DNA of the CDR3: TGTGCCAGTACTCGCTATGACACGAACACTGAAGCTTTCTTT.

The chain joins TRBV9 to TRBJ1-2, with a weak D call TRBD1 (6 bases). The CDR3 spans 15 residues. With 1 base removed from V and 4 bases from J, the gap between germline ends came to 14 bases. The germline CDR1 and CDR2 sequences are SGDLS and YYNGEE. The CDR3 bases are TGTGCCAGCAGCGTATACAGGGCGTCGGGCTATGGCTACACCTTC. It specifies CASSVYRASGYGYTF. The complete variable domain, with remaining parts taken from reference TRBV9 and TRBJ1-2, reads DSGVTQTPKHLITATGQRVTLRCSPRSGDLSVYWYQQSLDQGLQFLIQYYNGEERAKGNILERFSAQQFPDLHSELNLSSLELGDSALYFCASSVYRASGYGYTFGSGTRLTVV.

This clone was seen at least ten times. The rearrangement joins TRBV5-1 to TRBJ2-7, with 8 positions matching TRBD1. There are 14 residues in the CDR3. Germline CDR1 SGHRS, CDR2 YFSETQ. The V gene end was trimmed by 0 bases and the J gene end by 4 bases; junction bases not matched to a gene: 3. The CDR3 sequence is CASSLDGQGYEQYF. DNA of the CDR3: TGCGCCAGCAGCTTGGACGGACAGGGTTACGAGCAGTACTTC. Together with reference TRBV5-1 and TRBJ2-7, the CDR3 gives the full variable domain: KAGVTQTPRYLIKTRGQQVTLSCSPISGHRSVSWYQQTPGQGLQFLFEYFSETQRNKGNFPGRFSGRQFSNSRSEMNVSTLELGDSALYLCASSLDGQGYEQYFGPGTRLTVT.

This clone occurred a few times. This chain connects TRBV29-1 to TRBJ1-4, with 8 nucleotides matching TRBD1. The CDR3 loop spans 13 amino acids. CDR1 SQVTM and CDR2 ANQGSEA come from the germline V gene. Trimming at V came to 5 bases and at J to 6 bases, leaving 5 bases not matched to a gene. The CDR3 is CSVRTGWDEKLFF. The CDR3 region has the DNA TGCAGCGTTCGGACAGGGTGGGATGAAAAACTGTTTTTT.

This clone was picked up many times. The V call is TRBV6-6, the J call TRBJ2-7; no definite D call. The CDR3 contains 14 residues. With 8 bases removed from V and 0 bases from J, the gap between germline ends came to 14 bases. The V gene's germline CDR1 is MNHNY and CDR2 SVGAGI (reference sequence). CDR3 region: CASSLQVSSYEQYF. CDR3 DNA: TGTGCCAGCTCCCTCCAGGTTAGCTCCTACGAGCAGTACTTC.